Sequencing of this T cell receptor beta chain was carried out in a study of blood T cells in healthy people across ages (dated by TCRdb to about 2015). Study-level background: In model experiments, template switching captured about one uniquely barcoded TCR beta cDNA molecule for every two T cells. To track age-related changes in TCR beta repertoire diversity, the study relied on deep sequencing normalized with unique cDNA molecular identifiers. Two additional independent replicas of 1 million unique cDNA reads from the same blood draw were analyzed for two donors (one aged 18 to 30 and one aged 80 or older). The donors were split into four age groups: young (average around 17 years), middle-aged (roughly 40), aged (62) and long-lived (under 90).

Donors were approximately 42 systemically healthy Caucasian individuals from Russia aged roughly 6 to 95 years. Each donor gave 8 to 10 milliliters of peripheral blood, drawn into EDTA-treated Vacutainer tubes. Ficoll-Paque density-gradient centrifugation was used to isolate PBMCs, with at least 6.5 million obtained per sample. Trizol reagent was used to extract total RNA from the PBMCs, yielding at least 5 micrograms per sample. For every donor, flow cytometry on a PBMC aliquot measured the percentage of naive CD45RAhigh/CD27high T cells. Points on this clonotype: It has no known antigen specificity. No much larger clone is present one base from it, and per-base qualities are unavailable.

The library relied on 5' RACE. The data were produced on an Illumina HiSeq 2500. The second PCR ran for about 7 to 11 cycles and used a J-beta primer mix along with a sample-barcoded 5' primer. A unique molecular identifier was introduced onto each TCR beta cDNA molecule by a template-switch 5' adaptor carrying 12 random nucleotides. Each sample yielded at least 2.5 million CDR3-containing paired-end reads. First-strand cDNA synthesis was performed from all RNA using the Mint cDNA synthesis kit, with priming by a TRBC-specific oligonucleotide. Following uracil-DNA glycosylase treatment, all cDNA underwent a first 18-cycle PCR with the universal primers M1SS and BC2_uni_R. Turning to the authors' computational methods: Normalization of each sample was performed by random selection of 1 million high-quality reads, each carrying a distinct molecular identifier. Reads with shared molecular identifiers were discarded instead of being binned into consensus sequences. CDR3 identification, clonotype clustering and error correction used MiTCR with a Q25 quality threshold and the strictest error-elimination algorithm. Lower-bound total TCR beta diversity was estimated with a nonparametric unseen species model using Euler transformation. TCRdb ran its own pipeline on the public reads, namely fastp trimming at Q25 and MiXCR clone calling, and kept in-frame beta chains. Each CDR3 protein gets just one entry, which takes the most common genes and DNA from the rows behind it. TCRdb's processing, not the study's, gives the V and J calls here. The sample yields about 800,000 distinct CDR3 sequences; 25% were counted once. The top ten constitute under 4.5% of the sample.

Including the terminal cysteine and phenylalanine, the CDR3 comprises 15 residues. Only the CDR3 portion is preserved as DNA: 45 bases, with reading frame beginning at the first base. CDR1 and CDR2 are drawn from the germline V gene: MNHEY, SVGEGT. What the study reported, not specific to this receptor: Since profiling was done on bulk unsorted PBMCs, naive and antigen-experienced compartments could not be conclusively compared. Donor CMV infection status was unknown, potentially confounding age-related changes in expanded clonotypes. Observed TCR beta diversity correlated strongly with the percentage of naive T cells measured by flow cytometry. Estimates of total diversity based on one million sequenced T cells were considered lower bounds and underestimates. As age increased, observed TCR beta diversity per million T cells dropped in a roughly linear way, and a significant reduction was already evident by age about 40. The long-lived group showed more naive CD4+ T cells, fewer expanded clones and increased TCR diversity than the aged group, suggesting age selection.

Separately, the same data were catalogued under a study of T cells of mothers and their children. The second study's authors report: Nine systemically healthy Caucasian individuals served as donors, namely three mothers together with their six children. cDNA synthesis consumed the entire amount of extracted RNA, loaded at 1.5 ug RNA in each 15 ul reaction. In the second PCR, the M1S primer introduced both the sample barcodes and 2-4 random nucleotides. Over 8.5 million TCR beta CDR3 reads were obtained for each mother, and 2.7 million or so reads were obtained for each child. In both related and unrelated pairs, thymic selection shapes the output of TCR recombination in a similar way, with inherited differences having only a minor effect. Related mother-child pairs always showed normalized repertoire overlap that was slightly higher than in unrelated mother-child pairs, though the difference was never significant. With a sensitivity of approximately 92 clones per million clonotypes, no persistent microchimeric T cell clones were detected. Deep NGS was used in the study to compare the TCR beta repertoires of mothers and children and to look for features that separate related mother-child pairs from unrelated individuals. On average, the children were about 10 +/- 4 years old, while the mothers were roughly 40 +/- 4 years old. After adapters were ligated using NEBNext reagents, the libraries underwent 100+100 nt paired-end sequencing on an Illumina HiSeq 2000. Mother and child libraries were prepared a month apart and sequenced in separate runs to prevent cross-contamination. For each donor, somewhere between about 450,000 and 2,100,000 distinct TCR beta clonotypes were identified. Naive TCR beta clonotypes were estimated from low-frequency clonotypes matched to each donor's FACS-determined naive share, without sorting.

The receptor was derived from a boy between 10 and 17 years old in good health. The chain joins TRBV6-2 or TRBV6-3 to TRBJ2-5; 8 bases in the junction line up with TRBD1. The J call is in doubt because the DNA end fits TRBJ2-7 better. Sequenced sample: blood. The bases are TGTGCCAGCAGTTTACGGACAGGGCGGACCTACGAGCAGTACTTC. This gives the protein CASSLRTGRTYEQYF.